Listed below are T cell receptor beta chains from one sample, sequenced in a study of control samples from healthy donors and cancer patients. The assay was immunoSEQ multiplex PCR, and TCRdb's table has in-frame clones only and misses some. The repertoire holds about 100,000 clones, with roughly 84% as singletons. Sequencing was done on a sample of blood. The receptors were sampled from a woman in her forties or fifties in good health. Both conserved end residues are part of each CDR3. The D gene is left open where the match is weak. Rows give clone size only sometimes, using once, few, many, or a class for an expanded clone.

D gene: TRBD1; J gene: TRBJ1-4; clone size: -; V gene: TRBV20-1; CDR3 protein: CSASGRGRLEKLFF; CDR3 DNA: TGCAGTGCTAGTGGGAGGGGGCGTTTAGAAAAACTGTTTTTT
D gene: -; J gene: TRBJ1-6; clone size: -; V gene: TRBV5-1; CDR3 protein: CASSARGVNSPLHF; CDR3 DNA: TGCGCCAGCAGCGCCCGGGGTGTTAATTCACCCCTCCACTTT
D gene: -; J gene: TRBJ2-2; clone size: -; V gene: TRBV9; CDR3 protein: CASSVGALNTGELFF; CDR3 DNA: TGTGCCAGCAGCGTAGGGGCTTTGAACACCGGGGAGCTGTTTTTT
D gene: -; J gene: TRBJ2-5; clone size: -; V gene: TRBV9; CDR3 protein: CASSAIPSTGAQETQYF; CDR3 DNA: TGTGCCAGCAGCGCAATCCCCTCGACAGGAGCTCAAGAGACCCAGTACTTC
D gene: TRBD1; J gene: TRBJ2-5; clone size: -; V gene: TRBV9; CDR3 protein: CASSVRGQNGETQYF; CDR3 DNA: TGTGCCAGCAGCGTGAGGGGGCAGAACGGGGAGACCCAGTACTTC
D gene: TRBD1; J gene: TRBJ1-1; clone size: -; V gene: TRBV29-1; CDR3 protein: CSAGDRGAFF; CDR3 DNA: TGCAGCGCCGGAGACAGGGGAGCTTTCTTT
D gene: -; J gene: TRBJ2-3; clone size: -; V gene: TRBV7-3; CDR3 protein: CASSLSPGQSTDTQYF; CDR3 DNA: TGTGCCAGCAGCTTATCCCCGGGACAAAGCACAGATACGCAGTATTTT
D gene: -; J gene: TRBJ2-5; clone size: -; V gene: TRBV5-6; CDR3 protein: CASSSSLTGWSDQETQYF; CDR3 DNA: TGTGCCAGCAGCTCCTCCCTCACAGGGTGGAGTGACCAAGAGACCCAGTACTTC
D gene: -; J gene: TRBJ1-1; clone size: -; V gene: TRBV6-2/TRBV6-3; CDR3 protein: CASSYMTGNTEAFF; CDR3 DNA: TGTGCCAGCAGTTATATGACAGGGAACACTGAAGCTTTCTTT
D gene: -; J gene: TRBJ2-3; clone size: -; V gene: TRBV2; CDR3 protein: CASSGGGQNTDTQYF; CDR3 DNA: TGTGCCAGCAGTGGGGGGGGACAGAACACAGATACGCAGTATTTT
D gene: -; J gene: TRBJ1-1; clone size: -; V gene: TRBV7-2; CDR3 protein: CASSLDFVGTEAFF; CDR3 DNA: TGTGCCAGCAGCTTAGATTTCGTAGGCACTGAAGCTTTCTTT
D gene: -; J gene: TRBJ2-1; clone size: -; V gene: TRBV28; CDR3 protein: CASRKPGTREQFF; CDR3 DNA: TGTGCCAGCAGAAAACCCGGAACTAGGGAGCAGTTCTTC
D gene: -; J gene: TRBJ2-2; clone size: -; V gene: TRBV7-7; CDR3 protein: CASSLTGTGELFF; CDR3 DNA: TGTGCCAGCAGCCTTACAGGGACCGGGGAGCTGTTTTTT
D gene: TRBD1; J gene: TRBJ2-4; clone size: -; V gene: TRBV5-1; CDR3 protein: CASSSPGQGMSIQYF; CDR3 DNA: TGCGCCAGCAGCTCGCCGGGACAGGGGATGAGCATTCAGTACTTC
D gene: -; J gene: TRBJ2-3; clone size: -; V gene: TRBV18; CDR3 protein: CASSPGRGVTDTQYF; CDR3 DNA: TGTGCCAGCTCACCCGGGCGGGGCGTCACAGATACGCAGTATTTT
D gene: -; J gene: TRBJ2-6; clone size: once; V gene: TRBV6-5; CDR3 protein: CASLGGAGANVLTF; CDR3 DNA: TGTGCCAGCTTGGGGGGTGCCGGGGCCAACGTCCTGACTTTC
D gene: TRBD1; J gene: TRBJ2-4; clone size: -; V gene: TRBV6-2/TRBV6-3; CDR3 protein: CASSYGDSRKNIQYF; CDR3 DNA: TGTGCCAGCAGTTACGGGGACAGCCGAAAAAACATTCAGTACTTC